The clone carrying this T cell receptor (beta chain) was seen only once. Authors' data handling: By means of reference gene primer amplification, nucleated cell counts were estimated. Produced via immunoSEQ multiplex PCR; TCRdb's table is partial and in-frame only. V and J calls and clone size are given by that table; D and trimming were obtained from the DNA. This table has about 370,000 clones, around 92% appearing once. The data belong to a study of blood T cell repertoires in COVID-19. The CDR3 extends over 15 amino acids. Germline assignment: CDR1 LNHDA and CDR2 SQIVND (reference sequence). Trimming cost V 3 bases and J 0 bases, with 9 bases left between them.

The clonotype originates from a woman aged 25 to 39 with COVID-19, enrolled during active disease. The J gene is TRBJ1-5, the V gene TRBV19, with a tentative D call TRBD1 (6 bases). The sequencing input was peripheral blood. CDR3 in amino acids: CASSIRDNSNQPQHF. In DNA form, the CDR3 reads TGTGCCAGTAGTATTAGGGACAATAGCAATCAGCCCCAGCATTTT. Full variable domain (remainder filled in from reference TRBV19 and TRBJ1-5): DGGITQSPKYLFRKEGQNVTLSCEQNLNHDAMYWYRQDPGQGLRLIYYSQIVNDFQKGDIAEGYSVSREKKESFPLTVTSAQKNPTAFYLCASSIRDNSNQPQHFGDGTRLSIL.